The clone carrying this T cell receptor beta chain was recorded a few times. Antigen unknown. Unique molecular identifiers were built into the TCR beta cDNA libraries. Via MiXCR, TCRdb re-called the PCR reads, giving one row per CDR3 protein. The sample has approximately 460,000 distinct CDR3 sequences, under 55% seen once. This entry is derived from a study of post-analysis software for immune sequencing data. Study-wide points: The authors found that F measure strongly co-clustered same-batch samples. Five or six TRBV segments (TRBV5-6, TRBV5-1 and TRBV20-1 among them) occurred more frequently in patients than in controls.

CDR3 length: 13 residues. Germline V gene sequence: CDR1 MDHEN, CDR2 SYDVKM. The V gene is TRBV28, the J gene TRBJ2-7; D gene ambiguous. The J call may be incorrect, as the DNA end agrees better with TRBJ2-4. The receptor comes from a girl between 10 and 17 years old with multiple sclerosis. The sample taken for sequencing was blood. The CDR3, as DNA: TGTGCCAGCAGTTACAGAGATGGGTACATTCAGTACTTC. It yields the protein CASSYRDGYIQYF.